This T cell receptor (beta chain) was retrieved from a study of blood T cell repertoires in COVID-19. Study summary: Spain, Italy and the United States supplied samples that represented acute and convalescent COVID-19.

The method was immunoSEQ multiplex PCR; TCRdb's version includes in-frame clones alone and lacks a portion of them. This table has 120,000 or so clones, around 87% appearing once. The ends lost 4 bases at V and 7 bases at J; junction bases unmatched: 12. The CDR3 sequence is 15 residues long. Germline V lookup: CDR1 MDHEN, CDR2 SYDVKM. The origin of this receptor is a woman aged 60-75 years with acute or convalescent COVID-19. The chain uses TRBV28 and TRBJ1-1; 7 bases align to TRBD1. The sequenced sample consisted of peripheral blood. The DNA for the CDR3 is TGTGCCAGCAGTTCCCTCGACAGGGTGGGGATTGAAGCTTTCTTT. It encodes CASSSLDRVGIEAFF.